The 28 T cell receptor beta chains below all came from one sample that was sequenced in a study of shared clonotypes between healthy human individuals. Selected positively for CCR7 and CD45RO-negative, naive CD8 cells excluded terminally differentiated effector memory CD45RA+ cells. TCRdb keeps only in-frame clones here, not all; method: immunoSEQ multiplex PCR. Seen here are some 800,000 clones, nearly 95% observed once, and the top ten hold about 24%. The sample comprised naive CD8+ T cells sorted from blood. The receptors come from a man aged 25-45 years in good health.

The chain employs TRBV29-1 and TRBJ2-7, with D unresolved. CDR3 length: 12 residues. The V gene lost 3 bases and the J gene lost 1 base, with 7 bases spanning the gap. The germline gives CDR1 SQVTM, CDR2 ANQGSEA. The CDR3 region is CSVENFSYEQYF. In DNA, the CDR3 is TGCAGCGTTGAGAACTTTTCCTACGAGCAGTACTTC.

This rearrangement joins TRBV6-5 to TRBJ2-6; D remains unclear. CDR3 size: 15 residues. V lost 3 bases, J lost 4 bases, and 10 bases lay in between. From germline, CDR1 is MNHEY and CDR2 SVGAGI. The CDR3 sequence: CASSYSTGGANVLTF. In DNA form, the CDR3 reads TGTGCCAGCAGTTATTCCACCGGGGGGGCCAACGTCCTGACTTTC.

This clone was observed once. This chain connects TRBV11-1 to TRBJ1-1; 11 bases map to TRBD1. The CDR3 loop spans 16 amino acids. Germline V CDR1 and CDR2: SGHAT, FQDESV (reference sequence). V lost 4 bases to trimming and J lost 3 bases; unmatched junction nucleotides: 7. CDR3 DNA: TGTGCCAGCAGCTCACCGGGACAGGGGGTACACACTGAAGCTTTCTTT. Protein sequence: CASSSPGQGVHTEAFF.

The chain recombines TRBV7-9 with TRBJ2-1, with D perhaps TRBD2 (5 bases). V lost 3 bases to trimming and J lost 0 bases, with 12 bases between them. The CDR3 loop spans 16 amino acids. Germline values: CDR1 SEHNR, CDR2 FQNEAQ (reference sequence). The CDR3 here is CASSFGLLSSYNEQFF. The CDR3 nucleotides read TGTGCCAGCAGCTTCGGACTGCTAAGCTCCTACAATGAGCAGTTCTTC. Based on the CDR3 plus reference TRBV7-9 and TRBJ2-1, the full variable domain is DTGVSQNPRHKITKRGQNVTFRCDPISEHNRLYWYRQTLGQGPEFLTYFQNEAQLEKSRLLSDRFSAERPKGSFSTLEIQRTEQGDSAMYLCASSFGLLSSYNEQFFGPGTRLTVL.

The chain has TRBV18 and TRBJ2-1, with D tentatively TRBD2 (6 bases). The CDR3 is 17 residues long. V lost 0 bases and J lost 0, with 12 bases in between. Germline CDR1 reads KGHSH; CDR2 reads LQKENI. This CDR3 reads CASSPPPSGYSYNEQFF. The CDR3 bases are TGTGCCAGCTCACCACCTCCGAGCGGGTACTCCTACAATGAGCAGTTCTTC.

The chain joins TRBV11-2 to TRBJ2-2; possibly TRBD1 for D (5 bases). Trimming removed 1 base from V and 2 bases from J, with 20 bases in between. From germline, CDR1 is SGHAT and CDR2 FQNNGV. The CDR3 length is 19 residues. The CDR3 reads CASSLVQDLWTLNTGELFF. The CDR3 DNA reads as TGTGCCAGCAGCTTAGTCCAGGACCTTTGGACACTTAACACCGGGGAGCTGTTTTTT.

The V call is TRBV27, the J call TRBJ2-1; 8 bases agree with TRBD2. CDR1 and CDR2 (germline): MNHEY, SMNVEV (reference sequence). V was clipped by 5 bases and J by 5 bases; unmatched bases: 8. This CDR3 has 15 amino acids. The CDR3 region is CASSLLAAGDNEQFF. The CDR3 DNA reads TGTGCCAGCAGTCTACTAGCGGCCGGGGACAATGAGCAGTTCTTC.

V gene TRBV27 combines with J gene TRBJ2-7; 9 bases fit TRBD2. V lost 8 bases to trimming and J lost 3 bases; unmatched junction nucleotides: 2. Germline V CDR1 and CDR2: MNHEY, SMNVEV (reference sequence). The CDR3 is made up of 12 amino acids. CDR3 DNA sequence: TGTGCCAGCGGGACTAGCAGCTACGAGCAGTACTTC. Its protein is CASGTSSYEQYF.

This clone was picked up one time. This sample includes further DNA sequences coding for the same CDR3. This sequence joins TRBV5-1 and TRBJ1-1; TRBD1 might be the D (5 bases). CDR3 size: 14 residues. Trimming removed 0 bases at V and 2 bases at J, with 8 bases between. The germline gives CDR1 SGHRS, CDR2 YFSETQ. CDR3 bases: TGCGCCAGCAGCTTGGCGGGGCCTAACACTGAAGCTTTCTTT. Its protein product is CASSLAGPNTEAFF.

V usage is TRBV9 and J usage is TRBJ2-1, with no clear D. Germline V gene data show CDR1 as SGDLS and CDR2 as YYNGEE. This CDR3 has 14 residues. The V end was cut by 0 bases, the J end by 6 bases, with 10 bases between. CDR3 in amino acids: CASSVDGVSNEQFF. CDR3 DNA: TGTGCCAGCAGCGTAGATGGAGTGTCCAATGAGCAGTTCTTC.

Comment on this clone: The sample contains more than one DNA sequence encoding this CDR3. In DNA form, the CDR3 reads TGTGCCAGCAGTCCCGGGAACACCGGGGAGCTGTTTTTT. Translated: CASSPGNTGELFF. The chain joins TRBV27 to TRBJ2-2; D not resolved. This CDR3 contains 13 residues. Germline V gene data show CDR1 as MNHEY and CDR2 as SMNVEV (reference sequence). V lost 5 bases, J lost 1 base, and 5 bases lay in between.

The chain employs TRBV28 and TRBJ2-3; D may be TRBD1 (6 bases). Trimming left V 5 bases short and J 6 bases short, with 30 bases between. Germline V CDR1 and CDR2: MDHEN, SYDVKM. The CDR3 consists of 19 residues. The CDR3 is CASSPRGTIWGPGVDTQYF. CDR3 bases: TGTGCCAGCAGTCCTAGGGGGACCATATGGGGACCTGGGGTGGATACGCAGTATTTT.

The rearrangement links TRBV2 to TRBJ1-2; tentatively, D is TRBD1 (6 bases). Germline CDR1 reads SNHLY; CDR2 reads FYNNEI. CDR3 length: 13 residues. V gave up 7 bases and J gave up 3 bases, with 12 bases separating them. The CDR3 sequence is CASNRARDYGYTF. The DNA for the CDR3 is TGTGCCAGCAACAGGGCGAGAGACTATGGCTACACCTTC.

The chain has TRBV14 and TRBJ2-1; 8 bases align to TRBD2. The V and J ends lost 5 bases and 3 bases, in that order; junction bases with no gene match: 9. The CDR3 is made up of 16 amino acids. Germline CDR1 is SGHDN and CDR2 is FVKESK. The CDR3 loop is CASSGRLASFYNEQFF. DNA for the CDR3: TGTGCCAGCAGCGGTAGACTAGCGTCATTCTACAATGAGCAGTTCTTC.

V and J are TRBV9 and TRBJ1-1; 7 nucleotides agree with TRBD1. CDR3 size: 14 residues. V was pared by 4 bases and J by 2 bases, with 5 bases of the junction left unmatched. Germline values: CDR1 SGDLS, CDR2 YYNGEE. The CDR3 region is CASSLGTENTEAFF. CDR3 DNA: TGTGCCAGCAGCCTAGGGACAGAAAACACTGAAGCTTTCTTT.

This clone was counted once. V and J are TRBV6-5 and TRBJ1-1; maybe TRBD1 (5 bases). Per the germline V gene, CDR1 is MNHEY and CDR2 is SVGAGI. This CDR3 comprises 15 residues. Trimming cost V 2 bases and J 3 bases, with 13 bases left between them. The CDR3 sequence is CASSYGGVADTEAFF. DNA of the CDR3: TGTGCCAGCAGTTACGGAGGGGTAGCGGACACTGAAGCTTTCTTT.

The CDR3 sequence is CASSSTGWNEKLFF. The DNA of the CDR3 is TGTGCCAGCAGCTCGACAGGGTGGAATGAAAAACTGTTTTTT. The rearrangement links TRBV11-2 to TRBJ1-4; 7 bases fit TRBD1. The ends lost 4 bases at V and 5 bases at J; junction bases unmatched: 4. CDR1 and CDR2 (germline): SGHAT, FQNNGV. CDR3 length: 14 residues.

The chain links TRBV19 to TRBJ1-5, with D perhaps TRBD1 (5 bases). The CDR3 is made up of 15 amino acids. Germline CDR1 is LNHDA and CDR2 is SQIVND (reference sequence). Trimming removed 3 bases from V and 4 bases from J, with 13 bases in between. CDR3 sequence reads: CASSIWGDVNQPQHF. Written as DNA, the CDR3 is TGTGCCAGTAGTATTTGGGGGGATGTAAATCAGCCCCAGCATTTT.

The chain uses TRBV28 and TRBJ1-5; weak D call: TRBD1 (5 bases). The CDR3 extends over 18 amino acids. V gave up 1 base and J gave up 0 bases, with 16 bases separating them. Germline loops: CDR1 MDHEN, CDR2 SYDVKM. CDR3 loop: CASSLSFLDSYSNQPQHF. CDR3 nucleotide sequence: TGTGCCAGCAGTTTATCGTTCCTTGACAGTTATAGCAATCAGCCCCAGCATTTT.

The chain has TRBV29-1 and TRBJ1-3, with D possibly being TRBD1 (5 bases). V shed 4 bases and J shed 1 base, with 17 bases lying between them. This CDR3 spans 16 amino acids. CDR1 and CDR2 (germline): SQVTM, ANQGSEA. The CDR3 DNA follows: TGCAGCGTTGGGGGGGGACCCATGTCGTCTGGAAACACCATATATTTT. Amino acid sequence: CSVGGGPMSSGNTIYF. Variable domain in full (rest from reference TRBV29-1 and TRBJ1-3): SAVISQKPSRDICQRGTSLTIQCQVDSQVTMMFWYRQQPGQSLTLIATANQGSEATYESGFVIDKFPISRPNLTFSTLTVSNMSPEDSSIYLCSVGGGPMSSGNTIYFGEGSWLTVV.

The V gene is TRBV9, the J gene TRBJ1-4; 8 positions match TRBD1. Germline V CDR1 and CDR2: SGDLS, YYNGEE. V lost 0 bases and J lost 7; bases outside the gene matches: 11. The CDR3 extends over 17 amino acids. CDR3 DNA: TGTGCCAGCAGCGTAGTTGTCCCCAGGGGGCATGGTGAAAAACTGTTTTTT. Its protein product is CASSVVVPRGHGEKLFF. The variable domain in full, with the rest retrieved from reference TRBV9 and TRBJ1-4, is DSGVTQTPKHLITATGQRVTLRCSPRSGDLSVYWYQQSLDQGLQFLIQYYNGEERAKGNILERFSAQQFPDLHSELNLSSLELGDSALYFCASSVVVPRGHGEKLFFGSGTQLSVL.

This clone was seen many times. This rearrangement joins TRBV6-5 to TRBJ2-5, with 9 bases that match TRBD1. Germline loops: CDR1 MNHEY, CDR2 SVGAGI. The V gene end was trimmed by 6 bases and the J gene end by 5 bases; junction bases not matched to a gene: 10. This CDR3 is 15 amino acids long. CDR3 DNA: TGTGCCAGCAGACCCGGGACAGGGAGAGGGGAGACCCAGTACTTC. This translates into CASRPGTGRGETQYF.

In its sample, this clone was seen many times. The chain is built from TRBV18 and TRBJ1-3, with 9 bases lining up with TRBD1. V was pared by 3 bases and J by 8 bases, with 5 bases of the junction left unmatched. The CDR3 loop spans 14 amino acids. Germline V gene data show CDR1 as KGHSH and CDR2 as LQKENI. This CDR3 reads CASSPSDRGHTIYF. CDR3 nucleotides: TGTGCCAGCTCACCGTCGGACAGGGGCCACACCATATATTTT.

This clone was picked up a small number of times. The chain carries TRBV5-1 and TRBJ2-1; D gene uncertain. Looked up from germline, CDR1 is SGHRS and CDR2 is YFSETQ. There are 14 residues in the CDR3. The V end was cut by 0 bases, the J end by 6 bases, with 10 bases between. CDR3 sequence: CASSLVGIPNEQFF. CDR3 coding DNA: TGCGCCAGCAGCTTGGTGGGTATTCCCAATGAGCAGTTCTTC. Drawing the rest from reference TRBV5-1 and TRBJ2-1, the complete variable domain is KAGVTQTPRYLIKTRGQQVTLSCSPISGHRSVSWYQQTPGQGLQFLFEYFSETQRNKGNFPGRFSGRQFSNSRSEMNVSTLELGDSALYLCASSLVGIPNEQFFGPGTRLTVL.

V and J are TRBV30 and TRBJ2-7; the match to TRBD1 covers 9 bases. The junction had 5 bases not matched to a gene; V was cut back by 3 bases and J by 2 bases. The V gene's germline CDR1 is GTSNPN and CDR2 SVGIG (reference sequence). The length of the CDR3 is 14 residues. The CDR3 is CAWRSGTGTYEQYF. The CDR3 DNA reads TGTGCCTGGAGGTCGGGGACAGGGACCTACGAGCAGTACTTC.

V is TRBV28 and J is TRBJ2-7; D not resolved. V lost 6 bases, J lost 2 bases, and 20 bases lay in between. Germline V gene sequence: CDR1 MDHEN, CDR2 SYDVKM. The CDR3 loop spans 16 amino acids. The CDR3 coding sequence is TGTGCCAGCAGCGAGCCTGACGGGCCCAAAACCTACGAGCAGTACTTC. Amino acid sequence: CASSEPDGPKTYEQYF.

This clone was detected only once. This chain links TRBV7-8 with TRBJ2-1; the D gene is possibly TRBD1 (6 bases). Deletions cut 7 bases from V and 7 bases from J, with 11 bases between. The CDR3 runs to 12 residues. Germline-derived CDR1 and CDR2 are SGHVS and FQNEAQ. The CDR3 sequence is CASTPGANEQFF. The CDR3, as DNA: TGTGCCAGCACCCCAGGGGCGAATGAGCAGTTCTTC.

In the case of this clone: The sample holds other DNA sequences that translate to the same CDR3. This sequence joins TRBV28 and TRBJ1-5, with unresolved D. Germline V CDR1 and CDR2: MDHEN, SYDVKM. The CDR3 runs 15 residues. V was clipped by 6 bases and J by 0 bases, with 12 bases between them. In DNA form, the CDR3 reads TGTGCCAGCAGCCTGGTAGGGAGTAGCAATCAGCCCCAGCATTTT. This codes for CASSLVGSSNQPQHF.